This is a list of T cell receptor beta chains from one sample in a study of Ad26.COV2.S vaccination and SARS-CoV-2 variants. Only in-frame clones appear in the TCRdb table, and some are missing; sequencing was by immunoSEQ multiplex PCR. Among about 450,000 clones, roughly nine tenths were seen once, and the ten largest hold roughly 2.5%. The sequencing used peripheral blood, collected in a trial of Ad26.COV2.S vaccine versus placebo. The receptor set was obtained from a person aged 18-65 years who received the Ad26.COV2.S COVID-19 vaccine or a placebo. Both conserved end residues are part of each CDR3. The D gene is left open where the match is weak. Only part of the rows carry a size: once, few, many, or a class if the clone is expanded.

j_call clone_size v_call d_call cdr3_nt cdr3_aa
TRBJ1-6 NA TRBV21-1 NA TGTGCCAGCAGCCTCCGGGACAGGGGATCACCCCTCCACTTT CASSLRDRGSPLHF
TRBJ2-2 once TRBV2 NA TGTGCCAGCAGTGAAGGGTCCCTCCACACCGGGGAGCTGTTTTTT CASSEGSLHTGELFF
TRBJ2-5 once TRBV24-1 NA TGTGCCACCAGTGATTTGACGGCCGAAGAGACCCAGTACTTC CATSDLTAEETQYF
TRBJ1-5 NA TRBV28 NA TGTGCCAGCAGTTTACATGAGATCAATCAGCCCCAGCATTTT CASSLHEINQPQHF
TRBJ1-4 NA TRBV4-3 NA TGCGCCAGCAGCCAAGATGTTAGGCCCGCAACTAATGAAAAACTGTTTTTT CASSQDVRPATNEKLFF
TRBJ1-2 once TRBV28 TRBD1 TGTGCCAGCAGTTTATGGGACAGGGGGGAGGGCTACACCTTC CASSLWDRGEGYTF
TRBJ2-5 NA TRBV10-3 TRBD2 TGTGCCATCAGTGAAGGTGAGGTAGCGGGGGCCTCGGGAGAGACCCAGTACTTC CAISEGEVAGASGETQYF
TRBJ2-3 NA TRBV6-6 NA TGTGCCAGCATGGCCCGCGGCGGGTATGGCACAGATACGCAGTATTTT CASMARGGYGTDTQYF
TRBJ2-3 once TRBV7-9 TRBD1 TGTGCCAGCAGCTCCCAGGGGGAGACAGATACGCAGTATTTT CASSSQGETDTQYF
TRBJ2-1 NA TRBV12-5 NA TGTGCTAGTGGTCAGATGACCCCCCGGGATGAGCAGTTCTTC CASGQMTPRDEQFF
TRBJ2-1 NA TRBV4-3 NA TGCGCCAGCAGCCAAGAAGGCTATCGCTCCTACAATGAGCAGTTCTTC CASSQEGYRSYNEQFF
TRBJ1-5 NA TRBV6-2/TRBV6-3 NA TGTGCCAGCAGCCTTTATGCTGGTGGCAATCAGCCCCAGCATTTT CASSLYAGGNQPQHF
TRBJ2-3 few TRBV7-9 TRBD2 TGTGCCAGCAGGTACCAACCTGATGCGGGAGAAACAGATACGCAGTATTTT CASRYQPDAGETDTQYF
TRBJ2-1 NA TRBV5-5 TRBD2 TGTGCCAGCAGCTCGGGACTAGCGGAATACAATGAGCAGTTCTTC CASSSGLAEYNEQFF
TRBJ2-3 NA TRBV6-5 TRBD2 TGTGCCAGCAGACGACTAGCGGGAGTTCCAGATACGCAGTATTTT CASRRLAGVPDTQYF
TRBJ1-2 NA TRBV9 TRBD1 TGTGCCAGCAGCGTAGGACGACAGGGACTCTATGGCTACACCTTC CASSVGRQGLYGYTF
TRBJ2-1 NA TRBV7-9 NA TGTGCCGTCCCCCCAGCTGTAACCTACAATGAGCAGTTCTTC CAVPPAVTYNEQFF
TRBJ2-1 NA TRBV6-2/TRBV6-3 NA TGTGCCAGCAGTAATTTTCAGTATGAGCAGTTCTTC CASSNFQYEQFF
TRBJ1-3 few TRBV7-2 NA TGTGCCAGCAGCTTCTTTGAAGTTAACACCATATATTTT CASSFFEVNTIYF
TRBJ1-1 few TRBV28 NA TGTGCCAGCAGTTTACGAAATTTGGGTGTCTCTATGAACACTGAAGCTTTCTTT CASSLRNLGVSMNTEAFF
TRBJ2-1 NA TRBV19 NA TGTGCCAGTAGTATATCGGACCTCCACCCCCCCTCCTACAATGAGCAGTTCTTC CASSISDLHPPSYNEQFF
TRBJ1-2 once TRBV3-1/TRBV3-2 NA TGTGCCAGCAGCCAACTTCCGACAGGTTCTGTCTATGGCTACACCTTC CASSQLPTGSVYGYTF
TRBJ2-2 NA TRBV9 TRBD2 TGTGCCAGCAGCGATGGAGCGGGGGGACCGTCTAGAACAGCGAACACCGGGGAGCTGTTTTTT CASSDGAGGPSRTANTGELFF
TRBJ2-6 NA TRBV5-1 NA TGCGCCAGCAGCCTGGTGCCCTCTGGGGCCAACGTCCTGACTTTC CASSLVPSGANVLTF
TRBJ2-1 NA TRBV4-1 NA TGCGCCAGCAGCCCCCCCAGAGGCGGAGCCTACAATGAGCAGTTCTTC CASSPPRGGAYNEQFF
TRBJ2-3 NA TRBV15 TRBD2 TGTGCCACCAGCAGAGATCTGGGGGGGGCAGATACGCAGTATTTT CATSRDLGGADTQYF
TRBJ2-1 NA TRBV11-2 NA TGTGCCAGCAGCTTAGCCCTGGAGAACAATGAGCAGTTCTTC CASSLALENNEQFF
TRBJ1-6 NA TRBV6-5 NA TGTGCCAGCAGTTACTCGAGGACACCGATTAATTCACCCCTCCACTTT CASSYSRTPINSPLHF
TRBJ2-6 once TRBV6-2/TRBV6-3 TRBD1 TGTGCCAGCAGTTACACGGTGGGACAGGGCCTTAGCCCTGGGGCCAACGTCCTGACTTTC CASSYTVGQGLSPGANVLTF